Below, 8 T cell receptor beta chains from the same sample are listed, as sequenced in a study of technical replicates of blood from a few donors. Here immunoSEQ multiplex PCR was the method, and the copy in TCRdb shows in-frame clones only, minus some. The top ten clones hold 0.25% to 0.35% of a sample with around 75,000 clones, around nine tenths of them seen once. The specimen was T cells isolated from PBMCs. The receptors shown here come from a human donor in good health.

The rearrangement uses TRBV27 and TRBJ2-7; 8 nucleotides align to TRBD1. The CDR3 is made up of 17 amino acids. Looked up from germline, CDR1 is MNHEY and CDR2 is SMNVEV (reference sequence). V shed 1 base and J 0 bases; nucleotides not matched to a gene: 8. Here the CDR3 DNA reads TGTGCCAGCAGTTTATTCTCAGGGGGCTCCAGCTCCTACGAGCAGTACTTC. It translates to CASSLFSGGSSSYEQYF.

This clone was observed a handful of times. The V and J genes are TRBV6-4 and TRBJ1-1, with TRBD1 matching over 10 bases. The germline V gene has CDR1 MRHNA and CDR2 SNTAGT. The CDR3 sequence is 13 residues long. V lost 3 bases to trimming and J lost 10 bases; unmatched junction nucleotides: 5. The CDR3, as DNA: TGTGCCAGCAGTGAGGGACAGGGGACCGGAGCTTTCTTT. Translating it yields CASSEGQGTGAFF.

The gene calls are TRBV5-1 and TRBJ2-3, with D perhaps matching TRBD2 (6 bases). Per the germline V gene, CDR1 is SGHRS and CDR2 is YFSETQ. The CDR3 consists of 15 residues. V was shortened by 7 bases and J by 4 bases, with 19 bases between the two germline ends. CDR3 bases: TGCGCCAGCCGAGACAGCCTGGGGACTGCAGATACGCAGTATTTT. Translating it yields CASRDSLGTADTQYF.

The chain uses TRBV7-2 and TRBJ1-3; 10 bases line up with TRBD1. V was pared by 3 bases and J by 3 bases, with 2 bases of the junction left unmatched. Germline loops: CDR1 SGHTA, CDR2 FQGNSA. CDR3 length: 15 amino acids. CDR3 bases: TGTGCCAGCAGCTTTGACAGGGGGCATGGAAACACCATATATTTT. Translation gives CASSFDRGHGNTIYF.

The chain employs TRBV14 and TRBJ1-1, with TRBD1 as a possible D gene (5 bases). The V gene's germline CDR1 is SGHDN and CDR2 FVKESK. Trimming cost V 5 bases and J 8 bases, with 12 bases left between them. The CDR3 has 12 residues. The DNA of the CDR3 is TGTGCCAGCAGCGTGACAGTAGGAGAAGCTTTCTTT. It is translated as CASSVTVGEAFF.

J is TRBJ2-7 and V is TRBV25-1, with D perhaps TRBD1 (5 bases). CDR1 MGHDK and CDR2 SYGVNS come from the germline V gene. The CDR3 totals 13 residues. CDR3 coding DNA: TGTCCCCGACCCACAGGCACCCCCTACGAGCAGTACTTC. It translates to CPRPTGTPYEQYF.

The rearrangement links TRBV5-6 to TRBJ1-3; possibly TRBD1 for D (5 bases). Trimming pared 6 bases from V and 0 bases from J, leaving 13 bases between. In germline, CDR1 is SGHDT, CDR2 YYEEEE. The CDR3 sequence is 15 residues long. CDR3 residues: CASTRQSLSGNTIYF. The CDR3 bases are TGTGCCAGCACCCGACAGTCCCTCTCTGGAAACACCATATATTTT.

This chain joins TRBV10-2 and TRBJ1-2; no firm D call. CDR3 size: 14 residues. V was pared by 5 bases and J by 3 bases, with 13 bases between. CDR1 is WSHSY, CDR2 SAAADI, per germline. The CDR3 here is CASSPADSYYGYTF. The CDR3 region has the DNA TGCGCCAGCAGTCCAGCAGACTCCTACTATGGCTACACCTTC.